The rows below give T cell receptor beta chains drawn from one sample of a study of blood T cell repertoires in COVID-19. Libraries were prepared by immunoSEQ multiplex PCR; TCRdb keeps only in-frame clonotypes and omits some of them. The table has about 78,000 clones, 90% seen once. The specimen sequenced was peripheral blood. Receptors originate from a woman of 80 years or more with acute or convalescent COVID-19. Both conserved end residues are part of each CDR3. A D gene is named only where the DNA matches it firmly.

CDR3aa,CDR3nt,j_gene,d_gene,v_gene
CASSAGGLAGGNEQFF,TGTGCCAGCAGTGCAGGGGGACTAGCGGGAGGTAATGAGCAGTTCTTC,TRBJ2-1,TRBD2,TRBV6-4
CASSDNQETQYF,TGTGCCAGCAGTGACAATCAAGAGACCCAGTACTTC,TRBJ2-5,NA,TRBV2
CATSERGGTDTQYF,TGTGCCACCAGTGAGCGGGGGGGTACAGATACGCAGTATTTT,TRBJ2-3,TRBD2,TRBV24-1
CASSLGLAGSNEQFF,TGTGCCAGCTCACTGGGACTAGCGGGCTCCAATGAGCAGTTCTTC,TRBJ2-1,TRBD2,TRBV18
CASSPGQVLYEQYF,TGTGCCAGCAGCCCGGGACAGGTACTGTACGAGCAGTACTTC,TRBJ2-7,TRBD1,TRBV5-5
CASMAGQPQHF,TGTGCCAGCATGGCAGGTCAGCCCCAGCATTTT,TRBJ1-5,NA,TRBV12-3/TRBV12-4
CASSSVGTGIQPQHF,TGTGCCAGCAGCTCAGTAGGGACAGGAATTCAGCCCCAGCATTTT,TRBJ1-5,TRBD1,TRBV5-5
CASSQGRASGRNEQFF,TGTGCCAGCAGCCAAGGACGGGCTAGCGGGAGGAATGAGCAGTTCTTC,TRBJ2-1,TRBD2,TRBV4-2
CASRPRGGTGELFF,TGTGCCAGCCGGCCCAGGGGTGGCACCGGGGAGCTGTTTTTT,TRBJ2-2,NA,TRBV6-4
CASREVTYGYTF,TGTGCCAGCCGGGAGGTGACCTATGGCTACACCTTC,TRBJ1-2,NA,TRBV6-5
CASTDRMNTEAFF,TGTGCCAGCACAGACAGGATGAACACTGAAGCTTTCTTT,TRBJ1-1,NA,TRBV28
CAISESPLTTNTGELFF,TGTGCCATCAGTGAGTCTCCCTTAACTACGAACACCGGGGAGCTGTTTTTT,TRBJ2-2,NA,TRBV10-3
CASSKGQGYEKLFF,TGCGCCAGCAGCAAAGGACAGGGATACGAAAAACTGTTTTTT,TRBJ1-4,TRBD1,TRBV5-1
CASSYSTTGLQPQHF,TGTGCCAGCAGTTACTCCACGACAGGGTTACAGCCCCAGCATTTT,TRBJ1-5,TRBD1,TRBV6-2/TRBV6-3
CASSLGQGVDEQYF,TGTGCCAGCAGCCTGGGACAGGGGGTAGACGAGCAGTACTTC,TRBJ2-7,TRBD1,TRBV6-2/TRBV6-3
CASSGTGVYQPQHF,TGTGCCAGCAGCGGGACAGGAGTATATCAGCCCCAGCATTTT,TRBJ1-5,TRBD1,TRBV2
CASSLRTGESYEQYF,TGTGCCAGCAGTCTCCGGACAGGGGAATCCTACGAGCAGTACTTC,TRBJ2-7,TRBD1,TRBV6-5
CASSGGGTIYF,TGTGCCAGCAGTGGAGGGGGCACCATATATTTT,TRBJ1-3,NA,TRBV2
CAIGGTGPQHF,TGTGCCATCGGGGGGACAGGACCCCAGCATTTT,TRBJ1-5,TRBD1,TRBV10-3
CASSLGDRFRETQYF,TGTGCCAGCAGCTTAGGGGACAGGTTTAGGGAGACCCAGTACTTC,TRBJ2-5,TRBD1,TRBV7-2
CASSRSPTNEKLFF,TGTGCCAGCAGTCGGTCCCCAACTAATGAAAAACTGTTTTTT,TRBJ1-4,NA,TRBV28
CASSSGGSNTGELFF,TGCGCCAGCAGCTCAGGGGGCTCGAACACCGGGGAGCTGTTTTTT,TRBJ2-2,TRBD1,TRBV5-1